This T cell receptor (beta chain) emerged from a study of shared clonotypes between healthy human individuals. Study in general: The donor pool was made up of a couple of women and three men aged 18 to 49. Study-wide points: It was observed that roughly 4.8% of naive CD4 clonotypes were shared across a handful of donors. Larger estimated richness was generally seen in naive subsets than in memory subsets.

CD45RO-negative cells were positively selected for CCR7, leaving out terminally differentiated effector memory CD45RA+ cells. The table came from immunoSEQ multiplex PCR; TCRdb's copy has only in-frame clones and leaves some out. The data hold 450,000 to 700,000 clones, with about 95% observed a single time. A note on this clone: Its target is not known.

This CDR3 region has 13 residues. CDR1 MNHEY and CDR2 SMNVEV come from the germline V gene (reference sequence). The ends were cut back, 6 bases at V and 4 bases at J, with 13 bases in the middle. Sequenced: naive CD8+ T cells sorted from blood. This receptor was identified in a woman in her thirties in good health. The rearrangement links TRBV27 to TRBJ2-7; weak D call: TRBD2 (6 bases). The CDR3 spells CASRPAGIYEQYF. CDR3 DNA: TGTGCCAGCAGACCGGCGGGGATTTACGAGCAGTACTTC.